The 3 T cell receptor beta chains below come from one sample, sequenced in a study of cytomegalovirus exposure and HLA in healthy donors. In the PCR, 60 Vbeta and 13 Jbeta primers were used. The table came from immunoSEQ multiplex PCR; TCRdb's copy has only in-frame clones and leaves some out. The sample shows more than 110,000 clones, approximately 80% of them seen only once. The sample comprised PBMCs. Receptors were obtained from a male donor in good health and CMV-seronegative.

The chain combines TRBV5-8 with TRBJ1-1; D is possibly TRBD1 (5 bases). V dropped 2 bases and J dropped 4 bases, with 9 bases sitting between them. Germline V lookup: CDR1 SGHTS, CDR2 YDEGEE. This CDR3 is 13 amino acids long. CDR3 bases: TGTGCCAGCAGCTTCAGGGCAGGCACTGAAGCTTTCTTT. Amino acid sequence: CASSFRAGTEAFF.

This clone appeared a few times. The genes are TRBV7-2 and TRBJ2-3; D gene unclear. Trimming pared 6 bases from V and 2 bases from J, leaving 6 bases between. This CDR3 region has 12 residues. Germline lookup yields CDR1 SGHTA and CDR2 FQGNSA. The CDR3 region is CASSSFTDTQYF. The DNA for the CDR3 is TGTGCCAGCAGTTCCTTCACAGATACGCAGTATTTT.

This chain uses TRBV19 with TRBJ1-5, with a possible D match to TRBD1 (5 bases). Germline CDR1 is LNHDA and CDR2 is SQIVND (reference sequence). Between the trimmed V and J ends, which lost 11 bases and 1 base, there was a span of 12 bases. The CDR3 covers 13 residues. This CDR3 is CASRVESNQPQHF. The DNA of the CDR3 is TGTGCCTCCAGGGTAGAAAGCAATCAGCCCCAGCATTTT.